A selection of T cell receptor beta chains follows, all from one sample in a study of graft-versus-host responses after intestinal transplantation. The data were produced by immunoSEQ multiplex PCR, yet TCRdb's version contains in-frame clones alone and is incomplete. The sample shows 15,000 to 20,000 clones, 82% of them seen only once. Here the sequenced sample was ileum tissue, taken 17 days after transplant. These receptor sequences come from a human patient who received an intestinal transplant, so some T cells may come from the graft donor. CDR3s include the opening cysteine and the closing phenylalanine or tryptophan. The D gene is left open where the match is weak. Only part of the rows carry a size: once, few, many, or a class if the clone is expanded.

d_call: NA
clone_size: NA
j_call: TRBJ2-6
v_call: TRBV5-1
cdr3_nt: TGCGCCAGCAGCTTGGTGCCATTCTCTGGGGCCAACGTCCTGACTTTC
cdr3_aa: CASSLVPFSGANVLTF

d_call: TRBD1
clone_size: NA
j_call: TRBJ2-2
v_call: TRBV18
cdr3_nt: TGTGCCAGCTCACCAGGGACAGGTGACGCCGGGGAGCTGTTTTTT
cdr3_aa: CASSPGTGDAGELFF

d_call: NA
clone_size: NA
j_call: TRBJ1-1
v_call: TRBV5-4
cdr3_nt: TGTGCCAGCAGCCCGGGATTGGGGGAAAACACTGAAGCTTTCTTT
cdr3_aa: CASSPGLGENTEAFF

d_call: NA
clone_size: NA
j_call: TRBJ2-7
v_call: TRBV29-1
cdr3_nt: TGCAGCGTTGTAACTGACTACGAGCAGTACTTC
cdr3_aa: CSVVTDYEQYF

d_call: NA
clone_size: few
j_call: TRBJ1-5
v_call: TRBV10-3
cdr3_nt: TGTGCCATCAGTGAGTCGAAGCCAGGGAAGCGCAATCAGCCCCAGCATTTT
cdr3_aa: CAISESKPGKRNQPQHF

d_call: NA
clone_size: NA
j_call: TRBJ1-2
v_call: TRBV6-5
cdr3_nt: TGTGCCAGCAGTTACCGCCAGGGGTATGGCTACACCTTC
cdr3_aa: CASSYRQGYGYTF

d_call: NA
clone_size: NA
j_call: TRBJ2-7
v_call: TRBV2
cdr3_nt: TGTGCCAGCAGCCCCCACCCCCGGACCGCCGAGCAGTACTTC
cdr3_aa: CASSPHPRTAEQYF

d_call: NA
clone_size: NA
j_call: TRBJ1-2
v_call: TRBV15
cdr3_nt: TGTGCCACCAGCAGAGATCCCGGACAGCGATATGGCTACACCTTC
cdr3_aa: CATSRDPGQRYGYTF

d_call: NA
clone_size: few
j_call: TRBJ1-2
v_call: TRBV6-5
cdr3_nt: TGTGCCAGCAGTTACGAGCGCGGTGGAGGCTACACCTTC
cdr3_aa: CASSYERGGGYTF

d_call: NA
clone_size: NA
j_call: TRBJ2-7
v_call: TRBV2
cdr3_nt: TGTGCCAGCAGATGTCTCTACGAGCAGTACTTC
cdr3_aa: CASRCLYEQYF

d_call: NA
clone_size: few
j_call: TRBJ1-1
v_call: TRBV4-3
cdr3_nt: TGCGCCAGCAGCCAAGACCGGGGGAACACTGAAGCTTTCTTT
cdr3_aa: CASSQDRGNTEAFF

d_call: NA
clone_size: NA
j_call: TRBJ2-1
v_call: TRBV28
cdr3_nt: TGTGCCAGCAGTAACCGCGGGTTTAGGGAGTTCTTC
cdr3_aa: CASSNRGFREFF

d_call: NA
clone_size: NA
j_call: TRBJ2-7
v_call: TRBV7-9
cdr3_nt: TGTGCCAGCAGCTTACGACCACCCTACGAGCAGTACTTC
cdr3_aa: CASSLRPPYEQYF

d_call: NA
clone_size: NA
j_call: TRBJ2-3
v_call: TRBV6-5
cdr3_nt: TGTGCCAGCAGTTACACGAGACAGCTCACAGATACGCAGTATTTT
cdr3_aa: CASSYTRQLTDTQYF

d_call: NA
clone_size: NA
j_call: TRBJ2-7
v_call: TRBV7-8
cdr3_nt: TGTGCCAGCAGCTCCAGCGGGACAGCCTACTTCTCCTACGAGCAGTACTTC
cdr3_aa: CASSSSGTAYFSYEQYF

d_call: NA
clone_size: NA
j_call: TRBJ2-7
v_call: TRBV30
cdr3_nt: TGTGCCTGGAGTCCCACGCTAGGATCCTACGAGCAGTACTTC
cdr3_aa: CAWSPTLGSYEQYF

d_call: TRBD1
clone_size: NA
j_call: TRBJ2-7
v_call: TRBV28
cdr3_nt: TGTGCCAGCAGCAACCACCGGACAGGGGACTACGAGCAGTACTTC
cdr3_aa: CASSNHRTGDYEQYF

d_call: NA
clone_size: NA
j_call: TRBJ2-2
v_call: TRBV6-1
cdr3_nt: TGTGCCAGCAGTGAAGCTTTGACCGGGGAGCTGTTTTTT
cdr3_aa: CASSEALTGELFF

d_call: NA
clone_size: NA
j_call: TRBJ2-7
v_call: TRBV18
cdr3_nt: TGTGCCAGCTCACCACCGGGAATGGGGACGAATCCGTCTGACCTAACCTACGAGCAGTACTTC
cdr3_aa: CASSPPGMGTNPSDLTYEQYF

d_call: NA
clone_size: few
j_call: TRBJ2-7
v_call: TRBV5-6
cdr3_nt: TGTGCCAGCAGCTTGTTAGGGGGTTCCAACGAGCAGTACTTC
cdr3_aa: CASSLLGGSNEQYF

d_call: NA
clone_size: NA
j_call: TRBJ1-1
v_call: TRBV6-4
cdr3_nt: TGTGCCAGCAGCCACGACAGGAACACTGAAGCTTTCTTT
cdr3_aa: CASSHDRNTEAFF

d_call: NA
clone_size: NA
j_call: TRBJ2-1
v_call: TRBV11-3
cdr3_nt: TGTGCCAGCAGCTCGGGTGGCAATGAGCAGTTCTTC
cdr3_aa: CASSSGGNEQFF

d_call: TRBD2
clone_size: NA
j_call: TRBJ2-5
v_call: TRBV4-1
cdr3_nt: TGCGCCAGCAGCCAAGTCCCTAGCGGAATGGAGACCCAGTACTTC
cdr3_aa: CASSQVPSGMETQYF

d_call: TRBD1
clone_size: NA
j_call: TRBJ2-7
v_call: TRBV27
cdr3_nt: TGTGCCAGCAGGGGACAGGGGAGGCACGAGCAGTACTTC
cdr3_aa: CASRGQGRHEQYF

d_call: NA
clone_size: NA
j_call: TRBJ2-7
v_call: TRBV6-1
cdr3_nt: TGTGCCAGCAAGATTCATGGACCGTACGAGCAGTACTTC
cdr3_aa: CASKIHGPYEQYF

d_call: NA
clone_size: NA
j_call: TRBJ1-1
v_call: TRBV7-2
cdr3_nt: TGTGCCAGCAGCCCAGGGCGGATAGACGGACACACTGAAGCTTTCTTT
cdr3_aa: CASSPGRIDGHTEAFF

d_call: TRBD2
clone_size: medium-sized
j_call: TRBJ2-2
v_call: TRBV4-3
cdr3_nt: TGCGCCAGCAGCCAAGGGACTAGCGGGAACACCGGGGAGCTGTTTTTT
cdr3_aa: CASSQGTSGNTGELFF

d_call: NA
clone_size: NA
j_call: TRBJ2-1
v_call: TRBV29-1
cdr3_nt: TGCAGCGTTTGGGACCGCAATGAGCAGTTCTTC
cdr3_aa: CSVWDRNEQFF